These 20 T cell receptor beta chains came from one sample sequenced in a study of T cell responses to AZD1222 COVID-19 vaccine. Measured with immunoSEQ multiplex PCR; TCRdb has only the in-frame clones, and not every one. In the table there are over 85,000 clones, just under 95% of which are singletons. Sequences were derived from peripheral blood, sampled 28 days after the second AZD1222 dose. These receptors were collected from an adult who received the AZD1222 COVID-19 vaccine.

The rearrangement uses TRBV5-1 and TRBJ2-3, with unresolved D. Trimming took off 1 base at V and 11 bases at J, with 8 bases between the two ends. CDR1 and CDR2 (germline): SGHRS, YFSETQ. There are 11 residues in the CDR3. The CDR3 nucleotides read TGCGCCAGCAGCTTGTCGGAGATGCAGTATTTT. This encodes CASSLSEMQYF.

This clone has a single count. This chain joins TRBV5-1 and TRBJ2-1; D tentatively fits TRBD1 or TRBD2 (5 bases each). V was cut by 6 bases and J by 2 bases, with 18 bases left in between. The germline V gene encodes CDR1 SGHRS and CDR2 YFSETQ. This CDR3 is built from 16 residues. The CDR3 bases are TGCGCCAGCAACAATTTGTGGGGGAAGACCTACAATGAGCAGTTCTTC. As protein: CASNNLWGKTYNEQFF.

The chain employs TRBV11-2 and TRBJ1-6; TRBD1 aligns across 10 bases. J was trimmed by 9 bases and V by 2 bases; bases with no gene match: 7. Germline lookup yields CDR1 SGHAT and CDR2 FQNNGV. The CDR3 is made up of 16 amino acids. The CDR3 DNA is TGTGCCAGCAGCTTAAGTCGGGACAGGGGTTCTTCACCCCTCCACTTT. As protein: CASSLSRDRGSSPLHF.

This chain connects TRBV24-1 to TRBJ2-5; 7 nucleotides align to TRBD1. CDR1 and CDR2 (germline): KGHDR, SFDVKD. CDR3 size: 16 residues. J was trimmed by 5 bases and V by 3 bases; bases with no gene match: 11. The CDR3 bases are TGTGCCACCAGTGATGACCAAACAGGGGCGCGGGAGACCCAGTACTTC. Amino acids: CATSDDQTGARETQYF.

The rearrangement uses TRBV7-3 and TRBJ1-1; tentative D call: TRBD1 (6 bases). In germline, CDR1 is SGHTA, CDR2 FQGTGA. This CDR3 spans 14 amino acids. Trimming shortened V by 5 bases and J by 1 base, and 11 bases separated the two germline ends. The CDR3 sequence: CASSRQGGNTEAFF. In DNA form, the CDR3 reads TGTGCCAGCAGCCGACAAGGGGGGAACACTGAAGCTTTCTTT.

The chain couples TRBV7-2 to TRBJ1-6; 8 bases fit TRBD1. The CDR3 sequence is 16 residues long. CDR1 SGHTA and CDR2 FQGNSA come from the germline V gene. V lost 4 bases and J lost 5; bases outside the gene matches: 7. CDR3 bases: TGTGCCAGCAGCTCGCGACAGGGGTGGGATAATTCACCCCTCCACTTT. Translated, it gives CASSSRQGWDNSPLHF.

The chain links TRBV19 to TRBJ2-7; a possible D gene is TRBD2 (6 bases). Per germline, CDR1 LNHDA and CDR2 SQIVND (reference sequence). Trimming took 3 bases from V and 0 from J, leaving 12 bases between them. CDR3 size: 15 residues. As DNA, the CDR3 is TGTGCCAGTAGTATCGGGACCGGGAGCTCCTACGAGCAGTACTTC. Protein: CASSIGTGSSYEQYF. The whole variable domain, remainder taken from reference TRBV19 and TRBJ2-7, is DGGITQSPKYLFRKEGQNVTLSCEQNLNHDAMYWYRQDPGQGLRLIYYSQIVNDFQKGDIAEGYSVSREKKESFPLTVTSAQKNPTAFYLCASSIGTGSSYEQYFGPGTRLTVT.

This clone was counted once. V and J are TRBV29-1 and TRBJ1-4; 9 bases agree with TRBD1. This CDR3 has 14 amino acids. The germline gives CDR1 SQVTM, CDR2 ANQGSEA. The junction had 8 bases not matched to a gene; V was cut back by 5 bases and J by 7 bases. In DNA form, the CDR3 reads TGCAGCGTTTCGGGACAGGGTTTGGGTGAAAAACTGTTTTTT. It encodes CSVSGQGLGEKLFF.

The CDR3 is CAWTAYYGYTF. The CDR3 bases are TGTGCCTGGACGGCTTACTATGGCTACACCTTC. The chain recombines TRBV30 with TRBJ1-2; D is unclear. The CDR3 sequence is 11 residues long. Germline V gene data show CDR1 as GTSNPN and CDR2 as SVGIG (reference sequence). Trimming left V 4 bases short and J 3 bases short, with 6 bases between. The full variable domain, its missing parts supplied by reference TRBV30 and TRBJ1-2, is SQTIHQWPATLVQPVGSPLSLECTVEGTSNPNLYWYRQAAGRGLQLLFYSVGIGQISSEVPQNLSASRPQDRQFILSSKKLLLSDSGFYLCAWTAYYGYTFGSGTRLTVV.

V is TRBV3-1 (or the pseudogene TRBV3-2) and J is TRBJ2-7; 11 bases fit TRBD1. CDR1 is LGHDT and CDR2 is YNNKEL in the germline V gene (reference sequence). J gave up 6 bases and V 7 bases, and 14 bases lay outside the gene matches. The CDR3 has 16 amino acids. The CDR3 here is CASKLSKGQGGCEQYF. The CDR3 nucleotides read TGTGCCAGCAAATTGTCGAAGGGACAGGGGGGGTGCGAGCAGTACTTC.

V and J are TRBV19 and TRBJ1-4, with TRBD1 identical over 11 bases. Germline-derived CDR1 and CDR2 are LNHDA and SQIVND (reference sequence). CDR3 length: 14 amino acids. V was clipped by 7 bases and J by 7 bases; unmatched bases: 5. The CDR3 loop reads CASTWTGGGEKLFF. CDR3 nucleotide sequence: TGTGCCAGTACCTGGACAGGGGGCGGTGAAAAACTGTTTTTT.

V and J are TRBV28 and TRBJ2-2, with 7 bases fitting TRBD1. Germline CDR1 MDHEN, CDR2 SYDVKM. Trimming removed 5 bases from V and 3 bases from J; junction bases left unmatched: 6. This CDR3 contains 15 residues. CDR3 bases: TGTGCCAGCAGTCCCCTAGACAGGGACACCGGGGAGCTGTTTTTT. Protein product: CASSPLDRDTGELFF.

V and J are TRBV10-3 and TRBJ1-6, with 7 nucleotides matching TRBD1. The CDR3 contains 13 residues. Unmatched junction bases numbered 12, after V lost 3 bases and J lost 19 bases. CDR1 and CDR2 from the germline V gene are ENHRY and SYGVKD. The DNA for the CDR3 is TGTGCCATCAGTGAACAACAGGGGTTCCCCTCGCACTTT. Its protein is CAISEQQGFPSHF.

DNA of the CDR3: TGTGCCAGCAGTTTCGACAGGGAGGGGACTGAAGCTTTCTTT. It yields the protein CASSFDREGTEAFF. V is TRBV6-5 and J is TRBJ1-1; 7 positions agree with TRBD1. The CDR3 sequence is 14 residues long. Unmatched junction bases numbered 7, after V lost 4 bases and J lost 5 bases. The germline CDR1 and CDR2 sequences are MNHEY and SVGAGI.

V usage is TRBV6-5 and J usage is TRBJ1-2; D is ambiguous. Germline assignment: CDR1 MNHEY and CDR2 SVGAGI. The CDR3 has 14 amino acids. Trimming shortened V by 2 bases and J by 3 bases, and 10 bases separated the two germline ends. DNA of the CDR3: TGTGCCAGCAGTTACCGAGGACGCGACTATGGCTACACCTTC. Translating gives CASSYRGRDYGYTF.

The CDR3 reads CASSSNRVSNQPQHF. CDR3 DNA sequence: TGTGCCAGCAGTTCGAACAGGGTCTCCAATCAGCCCCAGCATTTT. The chain recombines TRBV4-2 with TRBJ1-5; possible D gene TRBD1, 6 bases. Germline V gene data show CDR1 as LGHNA and CDR2 as YNFKEQ. V lost 6 bases to trimming and J lost 3 bases, with 15 bases between them. The CDR3 length is 15 residues.

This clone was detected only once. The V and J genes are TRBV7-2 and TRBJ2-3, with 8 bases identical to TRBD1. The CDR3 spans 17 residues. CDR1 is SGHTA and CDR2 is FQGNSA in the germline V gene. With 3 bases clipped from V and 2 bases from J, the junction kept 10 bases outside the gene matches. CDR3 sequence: CASSFWRTGRNTDTQYF. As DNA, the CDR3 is TGTGCCAGCAGCTTTTGGAGGACAGGGCGAAACACAGATACGCAGTATTTT. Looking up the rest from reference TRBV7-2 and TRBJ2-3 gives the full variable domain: GAGVSQSPSNKVTEKGKDVELRCDPISGHTALYWYRQSLGQGLEFLIYFQGNSAPDKSGLPSDRFSAERTGGSVSTLTIQRTQQEDSAVYLCASSFWRTGRNTDTQYFGPGTRLTVL.

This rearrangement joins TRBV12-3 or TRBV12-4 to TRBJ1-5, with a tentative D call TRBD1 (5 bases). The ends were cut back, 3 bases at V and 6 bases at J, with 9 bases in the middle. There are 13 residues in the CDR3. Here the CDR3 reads CASSLGLRQPQHF. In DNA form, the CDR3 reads TGTGCCAGCAGTTTGGGGCTTCGTCAGCCCCAGCATTTT.

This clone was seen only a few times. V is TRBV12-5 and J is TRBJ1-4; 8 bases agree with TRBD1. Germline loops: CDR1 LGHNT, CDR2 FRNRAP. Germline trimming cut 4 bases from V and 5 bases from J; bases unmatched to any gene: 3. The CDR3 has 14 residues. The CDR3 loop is CASGSGQGNEKLFF. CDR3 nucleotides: TGTGCTAGTGGTTCCGGACAGGGCAATGAAAAACTGTTTTTT.

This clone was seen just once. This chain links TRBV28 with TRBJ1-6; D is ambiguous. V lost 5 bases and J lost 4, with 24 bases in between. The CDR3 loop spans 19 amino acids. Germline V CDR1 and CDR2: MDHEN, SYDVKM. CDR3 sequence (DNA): TGTGCCAGCAGTGAAATAGAAGGAGCCGCTGGGAATTATAATTCACCCCTCCACTTT. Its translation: CASSEIEGAAGNYNSPLHF.